The 27 T cell receptor beta chains listed next were all sequenced from one sample in a study of blood T cell repertoires in COVID-19. TCRdb's copy holds only in-frame clones and misses some; the assay was immunoSEQ multiplex PCR. Among roughly 160,000 clones, 84% were seen once, and the ten largest hold approximately 14%. Sequencing was carried out using peripheral blood. These receptors were obtained from a young man with active or convalescent COVID-19.

The chain carries TRBV28 and TRBJ1-5; D not certain. The CDR3 covers 15 residues. Trimming took off 6 bases at V and 0 bases at J, with 12 bases between the two ends. CDR1 is MDHEN, CDR2 SYDVKM, per germline. In nucleotides, the CDR3 is TGTGCCAGCAGCGAACGGGTATATAGCAATCAGCCCCAGCATTTT. It is translated as CASSERVYSNQPQHF.

The DNA for the CDR3 is TGCGCCAGCAGCGGGGGGACTACGATCCATGAGCAGTTCTTC. Protein sequence: CASSGGTTIHEQFF. The V call is TRBV5-1, the J call TRBJ2-1; 7 nucleotides match TRBD2. V dropped 4 bases and J dropped 8; count of bases not matched to a gene: 9. The V gene's germline CDR1 is SGHRS and CDR2 YFSETQ. The CDR3 loop spans 14 amino acids.

The chain uses TRBV25-1 and TRBJ1-1, with 9 nucleotides matching TRBD1. CDR3 size: 16 residues. Germline V CDR1 and CDR2: MGHDK, SYGVNS. The junction had 4 bases not matched to a gene; V was cut back by 2 bases and J by 0 bases. The CDR3 region has the DNA TGTGCCAGCAGTGAAAACAGGGGGCCCGTGAACACTGAAGCTTTCTTT. Protein product: CASSENRGPVNTEAFF.

This sequence joins TRBV6-5 and TRBJ1-4; D is uncertain. Germline V lookup: CDR1 MNHEY, CDR2 SVGAGI. This CDR3 has 16 amino acids. V was cut by 0 bases and J by 2 bases, with 10 bases left in between. The CDR3 DNA follows: TGTGCCAGCAGTTACTCGATACCGCAGACTAATGAAAAACTGTTTTTT. Its translation: CASSYSIPQTNEKLFF.

This chain uses TRBV29-1 with TRBJ2-7, with D possibly matching TRBD1 (5 bases). The germline CDR1 and CDR2 sequences are SQVTM and ANQGSEA. V lost 0 bases and J lost 6, with 15 bases in between. The CDR3 runs 14 residues. For the CDR3, the DNA is TGCAGCGTTGAAGAGGGTCAGGGAACCGGCGAGCAGTACTTC. Its protein is CSVEEGQGTGEQYF.

The gene calls are TRBV7-9 and TRBJ2-7; 10 nucleotides agree with TRBD1. Germline CDR1 reads SEHNR; CDR2 reads FQNEAQ (reference sequence). J lost 2 bases, V lost 5 bases, and 12 bases had no gene match. This CDR3 is built from 17 residues. The CDR3 bases are TGTGCCAGCAGCCTAAAGGGGGGACAGGGGACAGCCTACGAGCAGTACTTC. This sequence encodes CASSLKGGQGTAYEQYF.

The chain uses TRBV5-1 and TRBJ2-1; 13 positions match TRBD2. The CDR3 length is 16 residues. The germline V gene has CDR1 SGHRS and CDR2 YFSETQ. J lost 7 bases, V lost 4 bases, and 8 bases had no gene match. DNA for the CDR3: TGCGCCAGCAGCCCGCGGACTAGCGGGGGCTGGAATGAGCAGTTCTTC. The encoded protein is CASSPRTSGGWNEQFF.

This chain joins TRBV3-1 (or the pseudogene TRBV3-2) and TRBJ1-1; weak D call: TRBD1 (6 bases). The CDR3 has 13 residues. Germline values: CDR1 LGHDT, CDR2 YNNKEL (reference sequence). V lost 5 bases to trimming and J lost 0 bases, with 7 bases between them. CDR3 sequence reads: CASSRQVNTEAFF. The CDR3 DNA reads TGTGCCAGCAGCAGACAGGTGAACACTGAAGCTTTCTTT.

This clone occurred a few times. The chain uses TRBV7-8 and TRBJ2-7, with TRBD1 matching 7 bases. J gave up 4 bases and V 5 bases, and 8 bases lay outside the gene matches. Germline V CDR1 and CDR2: SGHVS, FQNEAQ. CDR3 size: 14 residues. The CDR3 nucleotides are TGTGCCAGCAGCCCAGGACAGGAACGATACGAGCAGTACTTC. Translating gives CASSPGQERYEQYF.

This clone showed up just once. The chain employs TRBV7-9 and TRBJ2-1, with 9 bases that match TRBD2. CDR3 size: 16 residues. Germline V gene sequence: CDR1 SEHNR, CDR2 FQNEAQ (reference sequence). V gave up 5 bases and J gave up 9 bases; unmatched junction bases: 14. The CDR3 DNA reads TGTGCCAGCAGCCCGCGGGGGGGACTAGTACGCCGTGAGCAGTTCTTC. Amino acids: CASSPRGGLVRREQFF.

The CDR3 bases are TGCGCCAGTGGGACAGGCTCCTACGAGCAGTACTTC. As protein: CASGTGSYEQYF. This chain uses TRBV5-1 with TRBJ2-7; 8 bases map to TRBD1. This CDR3 has 12 amino acids. From germline, CDR1 is SGHRS and CDR2 YFSETQ. Unmatched junction bases numbered 1, after V lost 8 bases and J lost 0 bases.

This clone was counted between two and nine times. The chain employs TRBV5-1 and TRBJ2-3, with 11 bases that match TRBD1. The V segment lost 4 bases and the J segment 4 bases; nucleotides outside the gene matches: 8. Germline V gives CDR1 SGHRS, CDR2 YFSETQ. There are 16 residues in the CDR3. The DNA for the CDR3 is TGCGCCAGCAGCCCTGGACAGGGGGCGTTCGCAGATACGCAGTATTTT. It encodes CASSPGQGAFADTQYF. Using reference TRBV5-1 and TRBJ2-3 for the parts outside the CDR3, the full variable domain is KAGVTQTPRYLIKTRGQQVTLSCSPISGHRSVSWYQQTPGQGLQFLFEYFSETQRNKGNFPGRFSGRQFSNSRSEMNVSTLELGDSALYLCASSPGQGAFADTQYFGPGTRLTVL.

The chain employs TRBV5-8 and TRBJ2-3; TRBD1 matches at 9 bases. V was pared by 0 bases and J by 2 bases, with 10 bases of the junction left unmatched. From germline, CDR1 is SGHTS and CDR2 YDEGEE. The CDR3 consists of 18 residues. In DNA form, the CDR3 reads TGTGCCAGCAGCTTGGCCCTGGGACAGGGTTTTGTCACAGATACGCAGTATTTT. Translation gives CASSLALGQGFVTDTQYF.

This rearrangement joins TRBV5-1 to TRBJ2-2, with 9 bases lining up with TRBD2. CDR3 length equals 15 residues. The germline CDR1 and CDR2 sequences are SGHRS and YFSETQ. Losses at the gene ends were 0 bases for V and 4 bases for J; bases not matched to a gene: 1. The CDR3 nucleotides read TGCGCCAGCAGCTTGGGGACTAGCGCCACCGGGGAGCTGTTTTTT. Translated, it gives CASSLGTSATGELFF. Using reference TRBV5-1 and TRBJ2-2 for the parts outside the CDR3, the full variable domain is KAGVTQTPRYLIKTRGQQVTLSCSPISGHRSVSWYQQTPGQGLQFLFEYFSETQRNKGNFPGRFSGRQFSNSRSEMNVSTLELGDSALYLCASSLGTSATGELFFGEGSRLTVL.

The chain employs TRBV2 and TRBJ1-2; 9 bases align to TRBD1. The CDR3 is 14 amino acids. From germline, CDR1 is SNHLY and CDR2 FYNNEI. Trimming at V came to 8 bases and at J to 7 bases, leaving 11 bases not matched to a gene. As DNA, the CDR3 is TGTGCCAGCGAACTAACAGGGGGCGCGGGTGGCTACACCTTC. Encoded protein: CASELTGGAGGYTF.

J is TRBJ2-3 and V is TRBV6-1, with 8 bases fitting TRBD1. Looked up from germline, CDR1 is MNHNS and CDR2 is SASEGT. This CDR3 spans 15 amino acids. Trimming cost V 2 bases and J 4 bases; bases outside gene matches: 5. CDR3 residues: CASSEHDRGSDTQYF. The CDR3 DNA reads TGTGCCAGCAGTGAACATGACAGGGGATCAGATACGCAGTATTTT.

This sequence joins TRBV6-1 and TRBJ1-3, with unresolved D. The CDR3 is 16 amino acids. The V end was cut by 2 bases, the J end by 3 bases, with 14 bases between. Germline V gene sequence: CDR1 MNHNS, CDR2 SASEGT. CDR3 coding DNA: TGTGCCAGCAGTGAACGCGCGACTACTATTGGAAACACCATATATTTT. It translates to CASSERATTIGNTIYF.

The count of this clone is one. This sequence joins TRBV6-1 and TRBJ2-1; D is possibly TRBD1 (6 bases). CDR3 size: 15 residues. The germline V and J ends were trimmed by 1 base and 0 bases, with 7 bases remaining between them. Germline V gene data show CDR1 as MNHNS and CDR2 as SASEGT. The CDR3: CASSEDRASYNEQFF. The DNA of the CDR3 is TGTGCCAGCAGTGAAGACAGGGCCTCCTACAATGAGCAGTTCTTC.

The chain links TRBV27 to TRBJ2-1, with a possible D match to TRBD1 (6 bases). Trimming left V 4 bases short and J 6 bases short, with 16 bases between. The germline gives CDR1 MNHEY, CDR2 SMNVEV (reference sequence). The CDR3 runs to 15 residues. The chain's CDR3 is CASSYTGRGLNEQFF. The CDR3 nucleotides are TGTGCCAGCAGTTATACAGGGAGAGGCCTCAATGAGCAGTTCTTC.

The V and J genes are TRBV5-1 and TRBJ2-2; D perhaps matches TRBD2 (5 bases). Deletions cut 4 bases from V and 1 base from J, with 14 bases between. CDR3 length: 16 amino acids. The germline CDR1 and CDR2 sequences are SGHRS and YFSETQ. The CDR3 DNA follows: TGCGCCAGCAGCGCCGTACTAGGGATGAACACCGGGGAGCTGTTTTTT. Translating it yields CASSAVLGMNTGELFF.

J is TRBJ1-3 and V is TRBV3-1 (or the pseudogene TRBV3-2); D uncertain. Looked up from germline, CDR1 is LGHDT and CDR2 is YNNKEL (reference sequence). The CDR3 extends over 12 amino acids. Trimming stripped 8 bases from V and 3 bases from J, with 8 bases between. CDR3 loop: CASVSGGNTIYF. The CDR3 coding sequence is TGTGCCAGCGTTTCGGGTGGAAACACCATATATTTT.

The rearrangement links TRBV4-1 to TRBJ2-1; 8 bases align to TRBD2. Per germline, CDR1 MGHRA and CDR2 YSYEKL. V lost 4 bases, J lost 4 bases, and 6 bases stayed unmatched. This CDR3 contains 15 residues. The CDR3: CASSPPSGLYNEQFF. The CDR3 region has the DNA TGCGCCAGCAGCCCACCTAGCGGGCTTTACAATGAGCAGTTCTTC.

The gene calls are TRBV7-9 and TRBJ1-2; D perhaps matches TRBD1 (5 bases). Per germline, CDR1 SEHNR and CDR2 FQNEAQ (reference sequence). With 5 bases removed from V and 5 bases from J, the gap between germline ends came to 15 bases. This CDR3 is built from 14 residues. Here the CDR3 reads CASSPLGLKYGYTF. The CDR3 nucleotides read TGTGCCAGCAGCCCCCTGGGGCTCAAGTATGGCTACACCTTC. The full variable domain, completed using reference TRBV7-9 and TRBJ1-2, is DTGVSQNPRHKITKRGQNVTFRCDPISEHNRLYWYRQTLGQGPEFLTYFQNEAQLEKSRLLSDRFSAERPKGSFSTLEIQRTEQGDSAMYLCASSPLGLKYGYTFGSGTRLTVV.

This clone showed up just a few times. The V call is TRBV6-5, the J call TRBJ1-6; 7 nucleotides line up with TRBD1. The CDR3 consists of 16 residues. The germline gives CDR1 MNHEY, CDR2 SVGAGI. The trim removed 4 bases at V and 7 bases at J, leaving 10 bases unmatched. The CDR3 DNA reads as TGTGCCAGCAGTTCCCCTGGACAGGCCAGGAATTCACCCCTCCACTTT. Its protein product is CASSSPGQARNSPLHF.

The chain employs TRBV3-1 (or the pseudogene TRBV3-2) and TRBJ2-2, with D possibly TRBD1 on 5 matching bases. V shed 1 base and J shed 7 bases, with 13 bases lying between them. In germline, CDR1 is LGHDT, CDR2 YNNKEL (reference sequence). There are 15 residues in the CDR3. As DNA, the CDR3 is TGTGCCAGCAGCCAAGTCAGCGCTAGGGGCGGGGAGCTGTTTTTT. The encoded protein is CASSQVSARGGELFF.

The CDR3 nucleotides read TGTGCCAGCAGCGTAAGGGCAGGTGCGGGGGCCTACGAGCAGTACTTC. Amino acid sequence: CASSVRAGAGAYEQYF. This sequence joins TRBV7-8 and TRBJ2-7, with 7 bases identical to TRBD2. The CDR3 has 16 residues. V was pared by 5 bases and J by 2 bases, with 12 bases of the junction left unmatched. From germline, CDR1 is SGHVS and CDR2 FQNEAQ.

The J gene is TRBJ2-3, the V gene TRBV4-1; D unresolved. Trimming pared 0 bases from V and 4 bases from J, leaving 8 bases between. CDR1 MGHRA and CDR2 YSYEKL come from the germline V gene. This CDR3 is 14 amino acids long. CDR3 protein: CASSQELAADTQYF. Written as DNA, the CDR3 is TGCGCCAGCAGCCAAGAATTAGCCGCAGATACGCAGTATTTT.